These T cell receptor beta chains were read from a single sample in a study of early T cells in non-severe SARS-CoV-2 infection. TCRdb used MiXCR to reprocess the 5' RACE reads, holding one entry per CDR3 protein. The sample includes more than 50,000 distinct CDR3 sequences, about 9.7% of them seen just once. The sequencing input was whole blood. The receptors here all came from an adult who was a healthcare worker with PCR-confirmed SARS-CoV-2 infection or an uninfected control (not recorded which). Both conserved end residues are part of each CDR3. Each record gives: D gene, clone size, J gene, V gene, CDR3 DNA, CDR3 protein. The D gene is left open where the match is weak. Clone size, where shown, is once, few, many, or a class for clones that have expanded.

TRBD1 | many | TRBJ1-5 | TRBV19 | TGTGCCAGTCTACCCAGGGGGAATAGCAATCAGCCCCAGCATTTT | CASLPRGNSNQPQHF
TRBD2 | many | TRBJ2-2 | TRBV10-3 | TGTGCCACCTCAGAAGCGGGAGGGCCCGGGGAGCTGTTTTTT | CATSEAGGPGELFF
TRBD1 | - | TRBJ2-2 | TRBV6-2/TRBV6-3 | TGTGCCAGCACCCGGACAGGGGCGAACACCGGGGAGCTGTTTTTT | CASTRTGANTGELFF
TRBD1 | few | TRBJ1-2 | TRBV6-2/TRBV6-3 | TGTGCCAGCAGGTCGACAGGGGGCAACTATGGCTACACCTTC | CASRSTGGNYGYTF
- | few | TRBJ1-1 | TRBV5-6 | TGTGCCAGCAGCTTGATGGCGATCGGGCCCCCAGGGCGTGCTTTCTTT | CASSLMAIGPPGRAFF
- | - | TRBJ2-5 | TRBV29-1 | TGCAGCGTTGAACAGAATTCGGAGACCCAGTACTTC | CSVEQNSETQYF
- | few | TRBJ1-1 | TRBV4-1 | TGCGCCAGCAGTCAAGAAGGGGCGCGGGGCACTGAAGCTTTCTTT | CASSQEGARGTEAFF
- | - | TRBJ1-1 | TRBV9 | TGTGCCAGCGGACCCGGTAACACTGAAGCTTTCTTT | CASGPGNTEAFF
- | many | TRBJ1-6 | TRBV5-5 | TGTGCCAGCAGCTTGCAAGGGGCCGCTTATAATTCACCCCTCCACTTT | CASSLQGAAYNSPLHF
TRBD2 | many | TRBJ2-3 | TRBV12-3/TRBV12-4 | TGTGCCAGCAGTTTAGATACCGGGACTAGCGACTTT | CASSLDTGTSDF
TRBD2 | many | TRBJ2-1 | TRBV20-1 | TGCAGTGCCCCGTCGGGACTAGCGGGCTCCAATGAGCAGTTCTTC | CSAPSGLAGSNEQFF
- | few | TRBJ2-1 | TRBV7-8 | TGTGCCAGCAGCTTAGCGGGACTTCCTAGGAATGAGCAGTTCTTC | CASSLAGLPRNEQFF
TRBD1 | - | TRBJ1-2 | TRBV12-3/TRBV12-4 | TGTGCCAGCAGTATCGGACAGGGCCTCTATGGCTACACCTTC | CASSIGQGLYGYTF
TRBD1 | many | TRBJ1-6 | TRBV11-2 | TGTGCCAGCAGCTCCGGGACAGCTTATTCACCCCTCCACTTT | CASSSGTAYSPLHF
- | - | TRBJ2-2 | TRBV19 | TGTGCCAGTAGTACCGACAGCTCTTCGAACACCGGGGAGCTGTTTTTT | CASSTDSSSNTGELFF
- | many | TRBJ1-5 | TRBV6-5 | TGTGCCAGCAGCAAGACGGACGGTTACAATCAGCCCCAGCATTTT | CASSKTDGYNQPQHF
TRBD1 | few | TRBJ1-1 | TRBV20-1 | TGCAGTGCTATCAGGGGGAAGAACACTGAAGCTTTCTTT | CSAIRGKNTEAFF
TRBD2 | many | TRBJ2-7 | TRBV9 | TGTGCCAGCAGCCCAATAGCGGGGTCCGCCTACGAGCAGTACTTC | CASSPIAGSAYEQYF
- | - | TRBJ1-5 | TRBV6-6 | TGTGCCAGCAGTTACTCGTATAGCAATCAGCCCCAGCATTTT | CASSYSYSNQPQHF
TRBD2 | few | TRBJ2-3 | TRBV7-8 | TGTGCCAGCAGCCTTCCGGGACTAGCGGCAGATACGCAGTATTTT | CASSLPGLAADTQYF
- | - | TRBJ2-3 | TRBV7-2 | TGTGCCAGCAGCGGACCGGCAGGGGTCGTGAGCACAGATACGCAGTATTTT | CASSGPAGVVSTDTQYF
- | few | TRBJ1-4 | TRBV7-2 | TGTGCCAGCAGCCAGGTCACAGGGGAAAAACTGTTTTTT | CASSQVTGEKLFF
- | many | TRBJ1-1 | TRBV10-3 | TGTGCCATCAGAGGCCAACTAAGACTGCCGGATGAAGCTTTCTTT | CAIRGQLRLPDEAFF
- | many | TRBJ1-5 | TRBV20-1 | TGCAGTGCTAGACCGTACAGTGATCAGCCCCAGCATTTT | CSARPYSDQPQHF
- | - | TRBJ1-6 | TRBV15 | TGTGCCACCAGCAGGTCGGGTTCCTATAATTCACCCCTCCACTTT | CATSRSGSYNSPLHF
- | - | TRBJ2-3 | TRBV10-3 | TGTGCCATCAGTGAGCCTACTAAGAATACGCAGTATTTT | CAISEPTKNTQYF
TRBD1 | many | TRBJ2-3 | TRBV7-9 | TGTGCCAGCAGTTTGGCCGGGACAGAGAGCACAGATACGCAGTATTTT | CASSLAGTESTDTQYF
- | many | TRBJ2-3 | TRBV19 | TGTGCCAGTAGTACAGACAGGACAGATACGCAGTATTTT | CASSTDRTDTQYF
TRBD2 | many | TRBJ2-1 | TRBV10-2 | TGCGCCAGCCAGCCCCACCGAGGGACTAGCGGGAGCTCCTACAATGAGCAGTTCTTC | CASQPHRGTSGSSYNEQFF
- | many | TRBJ2-1 | TRBV28 | TGTGCCAGCGCCGGGACCGCAGACTACAATGAGCAGTTCTTC | CASAGTADYNEQFF
TRBD1 | many | TRBJ2-5 | TRBV10-2 | TGCGCCAGCAGCGGGACAGGGGGGAGAGGAGGCCAGTACTTC | CASSGTGGRGGQYF
- | many | TRBJ1-4 | TRBV19 | TGTGCCAGTACCACTGGACACGGCGTGCGAAAACTGTTTTTT | CASTTGHGVRKLFF
TRBD2 | many | TRBJ2-1 | TRBV6-2/TRBV6-3 | TGTGCCAGCAGTCGGACTAGCGGGAGGGGCCTAAATGAGCAGTTCTTC | CASSRTSGRGLNEQFF
- | many | TRBJ1-5 | TRBV23-1 | TGCGCCAGCAGTCAATCTTTGTCCTATAGCAATCAGCCCCAGCATTTT | CASSQSLSYSNQPQHF
- | few | TRBJ2-2 | TRBV5-5 | TGTGCCAGCACCCCGACCCGGCCGAACACCGGGGAGCTGTTTTTT | CASTPTRPNTGELFF
- | - | TRBJ1-1 | TRBV20-1 | TGCAGTGCTATCGAGGGGACCCCTGAAGCTTTCTTT | CSAIEGTPEAFF
- | many | TRBJ1-1 | TRBV6-1 | TGTGCCAGCAATTTGCCGGGCCGGGAGGGAACTGAAGCTTTCTTT | CASNLPGREGTEAFF
- | few | TRBJ1-2 | TRBV28 | TGTGCCAGCAGTCACAGGGAGAGGAACTATGGCTACACCTTC | CASSHRERNYGYTF